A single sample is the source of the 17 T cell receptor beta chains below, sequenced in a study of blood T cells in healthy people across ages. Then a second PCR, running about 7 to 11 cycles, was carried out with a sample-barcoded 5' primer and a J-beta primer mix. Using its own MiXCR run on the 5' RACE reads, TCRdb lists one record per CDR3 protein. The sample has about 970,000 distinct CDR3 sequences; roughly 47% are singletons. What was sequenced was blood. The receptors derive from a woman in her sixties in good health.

CDR3 region: CATSRVGGAYEQYF. CDR3 sequence (DNA): TGTGCCACCAGCAGAGTGGGGGGCGCATACGAGCAGTACTTC. The chain recombines TRBV15 with TRBJ2-4, with D perhaps assigned TRBD1 or TRBD2 (6 bases each). The DNA end favors TRBJ2-7, so the J call may be wrong. This CDR3 is built from 14 residues. Per germline, CDR1 LNHNV and CDR2 YYDKDF (reference sequence).

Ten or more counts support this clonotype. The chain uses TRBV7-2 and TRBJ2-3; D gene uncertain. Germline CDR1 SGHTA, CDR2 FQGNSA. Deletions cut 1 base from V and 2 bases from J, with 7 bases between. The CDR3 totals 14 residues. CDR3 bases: TGTGCCAGCAGCTTAGGGCGGACCACAGATACGCAGTATTTT. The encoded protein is CASSLGRTTDTQYF. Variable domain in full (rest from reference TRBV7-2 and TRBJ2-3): GAGVSQSPSNKVTEKGKDVELRCDPISGHTALYWYRQSLGQGLEFLIYFQGNSAPDKSGLPSDRFSAERTGGSVSTLTIQRTQQEDSAVYLCASSLGRTTDTQYFGPGTRLTVL.

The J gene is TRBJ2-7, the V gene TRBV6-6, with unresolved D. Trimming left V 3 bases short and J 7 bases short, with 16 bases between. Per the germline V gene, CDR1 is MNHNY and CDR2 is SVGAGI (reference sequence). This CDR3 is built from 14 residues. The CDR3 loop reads CASSYGGASGEQYF. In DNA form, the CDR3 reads TGTGCCAGCAGTTATGGCGGAGCCTCCGGGGAGCAGTACTTC.

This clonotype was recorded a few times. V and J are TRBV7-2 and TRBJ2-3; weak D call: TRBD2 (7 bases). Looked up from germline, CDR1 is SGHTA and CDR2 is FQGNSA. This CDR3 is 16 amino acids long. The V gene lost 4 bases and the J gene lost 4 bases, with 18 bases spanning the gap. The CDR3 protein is CASSSRVTGRADTQYF. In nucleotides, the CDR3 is TGTGCCAGCAGCTCTAGGGTCACAGGGAGGGCAGATACGCAGTATTTT.

In DNA form, the CDR3 reads TGTGCCAGCAACCTGGACAGCGGCACTGAAGCTTTCTTT. Its protein product is CASNLDSGTEAFF. The gene calls are TRBV6-2 or TRBV6-3 and TRBJ1-1; maybe TRBD1 (6 bases). CDR1 is MNHEY and CDR2 is SVGEGT in the germline V gene. V was trimmed by 7 bases and J by 4 bases, leaving 13 bases between them. This CDR3 is 13 amino acids long.

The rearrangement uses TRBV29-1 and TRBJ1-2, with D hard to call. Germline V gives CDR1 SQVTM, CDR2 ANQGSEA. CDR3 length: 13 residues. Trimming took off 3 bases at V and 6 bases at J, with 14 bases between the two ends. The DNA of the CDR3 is TGCAGCGTTGAGGGTTTTGGTAGAAATGGCTACACCTTC. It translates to CSVEGFGRNGYTF. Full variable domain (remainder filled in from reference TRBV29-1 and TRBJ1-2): SAVISQKPSRDICQRGTSLTIQCQVDSQVTMMFWYRQQPGQSLTLIATANQGSEATYESGFVIDKFPISRPNLTFSTLTVSNMSPEDSSIYLCSVEGFGRNGYTFGSGTRLTVV.

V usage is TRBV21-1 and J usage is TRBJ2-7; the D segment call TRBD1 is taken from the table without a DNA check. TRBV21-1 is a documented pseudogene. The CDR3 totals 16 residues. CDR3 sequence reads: CASSPWGQVVSYEQYF. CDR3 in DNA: TGTGCCAGCAGCCCGTGGGGACAGGTGGTCTCCTACGAGCAGTACTTC.

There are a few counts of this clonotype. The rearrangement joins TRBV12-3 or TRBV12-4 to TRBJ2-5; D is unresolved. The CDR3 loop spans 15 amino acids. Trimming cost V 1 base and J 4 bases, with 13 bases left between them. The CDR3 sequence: CASSLVALLGETQYF. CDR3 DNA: TGTGCCAGCAGTTTAGTAGCACTCTTAGGAGAGACCCAGTACTTC.

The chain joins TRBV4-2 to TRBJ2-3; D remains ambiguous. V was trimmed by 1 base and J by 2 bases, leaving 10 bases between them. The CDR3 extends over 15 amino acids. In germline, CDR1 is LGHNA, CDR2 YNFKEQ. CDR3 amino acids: CASSQASINTDTQYF. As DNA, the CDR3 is TGTGCCAGCAGCCAAGCGTCTATAAACACAGATACGCAGTATTTT.

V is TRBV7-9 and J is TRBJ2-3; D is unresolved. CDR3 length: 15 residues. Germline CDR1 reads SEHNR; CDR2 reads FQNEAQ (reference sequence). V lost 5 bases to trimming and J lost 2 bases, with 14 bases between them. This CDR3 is CASSLLVDPTDTQYF. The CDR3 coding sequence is TGTGCCAGCAGCCTACTTGTCGATCCCACAGATACGCAGTATTTT. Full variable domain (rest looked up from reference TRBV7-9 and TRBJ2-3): DTGVSQNPRHKITKRGQNVTFRCDPISEHNRLYWYRQTLGQGPEFLTYFQNEAQLEKSRLLSDRFSAERPKGSFSTLEIQRTEQGDSAMYLCASSLLVDPTDTQYFGPGTRLTVL.

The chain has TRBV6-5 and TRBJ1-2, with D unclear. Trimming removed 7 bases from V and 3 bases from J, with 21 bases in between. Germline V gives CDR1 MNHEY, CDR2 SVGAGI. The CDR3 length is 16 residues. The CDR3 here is CASKQSSLKLDYGYTF. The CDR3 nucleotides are TGTGCCAGCAAACAGTCTAGTCTCAAGTTGGACTATGGCTACACCTTC.

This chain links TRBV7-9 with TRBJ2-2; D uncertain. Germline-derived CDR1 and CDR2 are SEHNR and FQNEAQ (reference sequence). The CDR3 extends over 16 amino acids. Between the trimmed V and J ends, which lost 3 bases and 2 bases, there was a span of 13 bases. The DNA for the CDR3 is TGTGCCAGCAGCTTCCCAGAACGAACTAACACCGGGGAGCTGTTTTTT. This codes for CASSFPERTNTGELFF.

CDR3 amino acids: CSVVRNSWETQYF. CDR3 sequence (DNA): TGCAGCGTTGTACGGAATAGCTGGGAGACCCAGTACTTC. J is TRBJ2-4 and V is TRBV29-1, with unresolved D. Judging by the DNA end, TRBJ2-5 fits better; the J call may be wrong. Germline CDR1 and CDR2: SQVTM and ANQGSEA. The CDR3 contains 13 residues.

CDR3 sequence: CASSPRTSYEQFF. CDR3 DNA sequence: TGTGCCAGCAGCCCCCGGACTAGCTATGAGCAGTTCTTC. The chain couples TRBV7-9 to TRBJ2-1; 8 nucleotides line up with TRBD2. The CDR3 contains 13 residues. Germline V gives CDR1 SEHNR, CDR2 FQNEAQ (reference sequence). Trimming at V came to 5 bases and at J to 8 bases, leaving 5 bases not matched to a gene.

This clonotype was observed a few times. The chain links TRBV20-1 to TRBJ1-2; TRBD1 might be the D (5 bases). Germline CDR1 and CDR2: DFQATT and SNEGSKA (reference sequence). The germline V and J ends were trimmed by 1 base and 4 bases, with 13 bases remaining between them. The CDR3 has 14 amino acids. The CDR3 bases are TGCAGTGCTAGAGGGGGCTCGGATGGCTATGGCTACACCTTC. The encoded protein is CSARGGSDGYGYTF.

This CDR3 is CASSPWGRLNYEQYF. In nucleotides, the CDR3 is TGTGCCAGCAGCCCCTGGGGGAGATTGAACTACGAGCAGTACTTC. The chain links TRBV7-2 to TRBJ2-7; the D call may be TRBD1 or TRBD2 (5 bases each). Germline CDR1 is SGHTA and CDR2 is FQGNSA. Trimming stripped 5 bases from V and 3 bases from J, with 17 bases between. The CDR3 has 15 amino acids.

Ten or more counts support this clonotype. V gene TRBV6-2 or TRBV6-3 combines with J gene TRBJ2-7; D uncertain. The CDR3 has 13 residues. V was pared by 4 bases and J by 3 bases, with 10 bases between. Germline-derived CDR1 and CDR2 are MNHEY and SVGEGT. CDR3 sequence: CASSSGPFYEQYF. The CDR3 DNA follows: TGTGCCAGCAGTTCAGGACCATTCTACGAGCAGTACTTC.